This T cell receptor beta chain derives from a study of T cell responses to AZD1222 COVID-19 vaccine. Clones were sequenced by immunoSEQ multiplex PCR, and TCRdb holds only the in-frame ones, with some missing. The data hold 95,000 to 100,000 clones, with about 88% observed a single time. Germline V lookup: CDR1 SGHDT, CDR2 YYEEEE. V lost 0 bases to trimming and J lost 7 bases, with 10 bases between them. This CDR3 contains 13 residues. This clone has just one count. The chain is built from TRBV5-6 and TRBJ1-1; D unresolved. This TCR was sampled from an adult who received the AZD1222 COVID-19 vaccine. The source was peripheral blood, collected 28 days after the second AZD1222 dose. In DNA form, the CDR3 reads TGTGCCAGCAGCTTGGGACTGCCAGATGAAGCTTTCTTT. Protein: CASSLGLPDEAFF.